Listed below are T cell receptor beta chains from one sample, sequenced in a study of OX40 agonist ivuxolimab in advanced cancers. Measured with immunoSEQ multiplex PCR; TCRdb has only the in-frame clones, and not every one. The sample holds roughly 74,000 clones; almost 85% are singletons and the top ten take about 2.1%. This specimen was CD4+ or CD8+ T cells sorted from blood, taken in a trial of the OX40 agonist ivuxolimab. The receptor source for this set is an adult with an advanced solid tumor such as melanoma, head and neck, liver or kidney cancer. The CDR3 runs from the conserved cysteine through the conserved F or W. Each record gives: D gene, J gene, clone size, V gene, CDR3 protein, CDR3 DNA. D genes are given only for firm matches. Size values are once, few and many counts, or a class for expanded clones, and some rows have none.

D: NA
J: TRBJ1-3
size: NA
V: TRBV6-5
CDR3: CASRREGGNTIYF
DNA: TGTGCCAGCAGGAGGGAGGGAGGAAACACCATATATTTT

D: TRBD2
J: TRBJ2-1
size: NA
V: TRBV4-1
CDR3: CASSPRTSGAYNEQFF
DNA: TGCGCCAGCAGCCCCCGGACTAGCGGGGCCTACAATGAGCAGTTCTTC

D: TRBD1
J: TRBJ1-3
size: once
V: TRBV6-5
CDR3: CASMTGFSGNTIYF
DNA: TGTGCCAGTATGACAGGGTTCTCTGGAAACACCATATATTTT

D: TRBD1
J: TRBJ1-3
size: NA
V: TRBV13
CDR3: CASSLTGKNTIYF
DNA: TGTGCCAGCAGCCTGACAGGGAAAAACACCATATATTTT

D: NA
J: TRBJ1-5
size: NA
V: TRBV27
CDR3: CASRPITGYNQPQHF
DNA: TGTGCCAGCAGACCTATTACAGGATACAATCAGCCCCAGCATTTT

D: NA
J: TRBJ2-7
size: NA
V: TRBV7-9
CDR3: CASSQRTVSEQYF
DNA: TGTGCCAGCAGCCAACGGACGGTCAGCGAGCAGTACTTC

D: NA
J: TRBJ2-2
size: NA
V: TRBV5-6
CDR3: CASSLEAARVFTGELFF
DNA: TGTGCCAGCAGCTTGGAAGCGGCCAGAGTCTTCACCGGGGAGCTGTTTTTT

D: NA
J: TRBJ1-6
size: NA
V: TRBV19
CDR3: CASSVRDSPLHF
DNA: TGTGCCAGTAGTGTAAGGGATTCACCCCTCCACTTT

D: TRBD1
J: TRBJ2-3
size: NA
V: TRBV6-4
CDR3: CASTGQSSSTDTQYF
DNA: TGTGCCAGCACGGGACAGAGCTCTAGCACAGATACGCAGTATTTT

D: NA
J: TRBJ2-1
size: NA
V: TRBV2
CDR3: CASSPLASTYNEQFF
DNA: TGTGCCAGCAGTCCTCTAGCGTCTACCTACAATGAGCAGTTCTTC

D: TRBD1
J: TRBJ1-1
size: NA
V: TRBV2
CDR3: CASSEVGTGRTEAFF
DNA: TGTGCCAGCAGTGAAGTAGGGACAGGGCGAACTGAAGCTTTCTTT